This entry lists 10 T cell receptor beta chains sequenced from one sample in a study of T cells after yellow fever vaccination. TCRdb reprocessed the 5' RACE reads via MiXCR and lists one record per CDR3 protein. The table shows 500,000 to 650,000 distinct CDR3 sequences, with roughly a sixth occurring only once. Source: PBMCs, taken 5 to 6 days after the first yellow fever vaccination. The receptors were gathered from a man between 18 and 29 years old who received the YFV17D yellow fever vaccine.

This clonotype was recorded many times. The CDR3 protein is CASSVRGGSYNEQFF. CDR3 nucleotide sequence: TGTGCCAGCAGCGTACGCGGGGGCTCCTACAATGAGCAGTTCTTC. V usage is TRBV9 and J usage is TRBJ2-1; 7 bases are shared with TRBD2. V was pared by 1 base and J by 0 bases, with 1 base of the junction left unmatched. The CDR3 totals 15 residues. Germline assignment: CDR1 SGDLS and CDR2 YYNGEE.

This clonotype was counted between two and nine times. The chain has TRBV5-1 and TRBJ2-3, with 8 bases fitting TRBD2. This CDR3 spans 16 amino acids. Looked up from germline, CDR1 is SGHRS and CDR2 is YFSETQ. V dropped 4 bases and J dropped 1; count of bases not matched to a gene: 8. CDR3 bases: TGCGCCAGCAGCCTGGGGGTAGCGGGGCGCACAGATACGCAGTATTTT. Protein: CASSLGVAGRTDTQYF.

The V call is TRBV15, the J call TRBJ2-7, with D possibly being TRBD1 (6 bases). The CDR3 has 15 residues. From germline, CDR1 is LNHNV and CDR2 YYDKDF (reference sequence). V was pared by 3 bases and J by 2 bases, with 14 bases between. Here the CDR3 DNA reads TGTGCCACCAGCAGGGGTGGACAGACCGCCTACGAGCAGTACTTC. Translating it yields CATSRGGQTAYEQYF. The variable domain in full, with the rest retrieved from reference TRBV15 and TRBJ2-7, is DAMVIQNPRYQVTQFGKPVTLSCSQTLNHNVMYWYQQKSSQAPKLLFHYYDKDFNNEADTPDNFQSRRPNTSFCFLDIRSPGLGDTAMYLCATSRGGQTAYEQYFGPGTRLTVT.

There are a few counts of this clonotype. V and J are TRBV28 and TRBJ1-2, with D perhaps matching TRBD1 (5 bases). CDR1 MDHEN and CDR2 SYDVKM come from the germline V gene. The CDR3 totals 17 residues. V lost 3 bases and J lost 4, with 21 bases in between. The CDR3: CASSFHLEGRKTYGYTF. CDR3 coding DNA: TGTGCCAGCAGTTTCCACCTTGAGGGACGGAAGACCTATGGCTACACCTTC.

This clonotype was found a few times. The chain couples TRBV5-1 to TRBJ2-2, with 7 bases fitting TRBD1. J lost 1 base, V lost 4 bases, and 4 bases had no gene match. This CDR3 spans 15 amino acids. Germline V CDR1 and CDR2: SGHRS, YFSETQ. CDR3 sequence reads: CASSRQGENTGELFF. The CDR3 DNA follows: TGCGCCAGCAGCCGACAGGGAGAGAACACCGGGGAGCTGTTTTTT.

This clonotype was seen a few times. The rearrangement joins TRBV7-2 to TRBJ1-2, with TRBD1 identical over 8 bases. This CDR3 contains 15 residues. J was trimmed by 6 bases and V by 5 bases; bases with no gene match: 11. Germline-derived CDR1 and CDR2 are SGHTA and FQGNSA. CDR3 in amino acids: CASSLEDRVLNGYTF. The CDR3 bases are TGTGCCAGCAGCCTAGAGGACAGGGTATTGAATGGCTACACCTTC.

The chain joins TRBV20-1 to TRBJ1-1; no clear D. V lost 1 base, J lost 0 bases, and 9 bases lay in between. CDR1 and CDR2 (germline): DFQATT, SNEGSKA (reference sequence). The CDR3 runs to 14 residues. The CDR3 coding sequence is TGCAGTGCTAGAGCTGGTCATATGAACACTGAAGCTTTCTTT. This codes for CSARAGHMNTEAFF.

The table lists this clonotype with many counts. J is TRBJ2-2 and V is TRBV25-1; D is uncertain. This CDR3 has 12 residues. V lost 6 bases to trimming and J lost 2 bases, with 4 bases between them. Germline CDR1 is MGHDK and CDR2 is SYGVNS. CDR3 coding DNA: TGTGCCAGCAGGGAAAACACCGGGGAGCTGTTTTTT. Translated, it gives CASRENTGELFF.

The V call is TRBV27, the J call TRBJ2-7; TRBD2 matches at 12 bases. The ends lost 6 bases at V and 4 bases at J; junction bases unmatched: 10. The CDR3 sequence is 16 residues long. Germline V gives CDR1 MNHEY, CDR2 SMNVEV (reference sequence). CDR3 nucleotides: TGTGCCAGCAGCTCGTCACGGACTAGCGGGGATTACGAGCAGTACTTC. Translating it yields CASSSSRTSGDYEQYF.

The chain uses TRBV7-3 and TRBJ2-1, with D perhaps matching TRBD1 (7 bases). Trimming removed 1 base at V and 2 bases at J, with 15 bases between. This CDR3 region has 17 residues. The germline CDR1 and CDR2 sequences are SGHTA and FQGTGA. CDR3 nucleotide sequence: TGTGCCAGCAGCTTAAGGGCAGGGGGGATTACCTACAATGAGCAGTTCTTC. This codes for CASSLRAGGITYNEQFF. The entire variable domain, with the rest obtained from reference TRBV7-3 and TRBJ2-1, is as follows: GAGVSQTPSNKVTEKGKYVELRCDPISGHTALYWYRQSLGQGPEFLIYFQGTGAADDSGLPNDRFFAVRPEGSVSTLKIQRTERGDSAVYLCASSLRAGGITYNEQFFGPGTRLTVL.